The 8 T cell receptor beta chains listed next were all sequenced from one sample in a study of OX40 agonist ivuxolimab in advanced cancers. Sequencing was performed with immunoSEQ multiplex PCR; in TCRdb, only in-frame clones are kept and a portion is missing. The repertoire holds roughly 76,000 clones, with 85% to 90% as singletons. Sample: CD4+ or CD8+ T cells sorted from blood, taken in a trial of the OX40 agonist ivuxolimab. These receptors all stem from an adult with an advanced solid tumor such as melanoma, head and neck, liver or kidney cancer.

This chain links TRBV19 with TRBJ1-6, with unresolved D. Trimming pared 7 bases from V and 0 bases from J, leaving 10 bases between. Germline-derived CDR1 and CDR2 are LNHDA and SQIVND (reference sequence). This CDR3 is built from 15 residues. CDR3 loop: CASMVDSSYNSPLHF. The DNA for the CDR3 is TGTGCCAGTATGGTGGATAGCTCCTATAATTCACCCCTCCACTTT.

The rearrangement joins TRBV5-6 to TRBJ1-4; no firm D call. Germline V gene lookup returns CDR1 SGHDT and CDR2 YYEEEE. Trimming pared 4 bases from V and 8 bases from J, leaving 15 bases between. The CDR3 loop spans 14 amino acids. The CDR3 reads CASSKGLGYEKLFF. CDR3 DNA: TGTGCCAGCAGCAAGGGTTTAGGGTACGAAAAACTGTTTTTT.

The chain has TRBV7-2 and TRBJ2-3; either TRBD1 or TRBD2 may supply D (5 bases each). The V and J ends lost 1 base and 2 bases respectively, with 13 bases between them. The CDR3 has 16 residues. The V gene's germline CDR1 is SGHTA and CDR2 FQGNSA. CDR3 protein: CASSLGGDPYTDTQYF. The DNA for the CDR3 is TGTGCCAGCAGCTTAGGAGGGGACCCCTACACAGATACGCAGTATTTT.

J is TRBJ2-3 and V is TRBV7-3; 15 bases fit TRBD2. CDR3 length: 18 residues. Trimming at V came to 2 bases and at J to 4 bases, leaving 7 bases not matched to a gene. Germline CDR1 reads SGHTA; CDR2 reads FQGTGA. CDR3 protein: CASSLSGGLAGGPDTQYF. The CDR3 DNA reads TGTGCCAGCAGCTTATCTGGGGGACTAGCGGGGGGCCCAGATACGCAGTATTTT.

This rearrangement joins TRBV7-9 to TRBJ1-4; D gene unclear. The V gene's germline CDR1 is SEHNR and CDR2 FQNEAQ (reference sequence). CDR3 length: 14 amino acids. V lost 3 bases to trimming and J lost 7 bases, with 12 bases between them. The chain's CDR3 is CASSFQGGGEKLFF. In nucleotides, the CDR3 is TGTGCCAGCAGCTTCCAAGGCGGCGGTGAAAAACTGTTTTTT.

This rearrangement joins TRBV18 to TRBJ1-4, with 10 bases lining up with TRBD1. Germline CDR1 is KGHSH and CDR2 is LQKENI. V dropped 5 bases and J dropped 8; count of bases not matched to a gene: 8. The CDR3 is made up of 15 amino acids. This CDR3 is CASSVGQGVEEKLFF. DNA for the CDR3: TGTGCCAGCTCAGTTGGACAGGGGGTCGAGGAAAAACTGTTTTTT.

This chain connects TRBV5-1 to TRBJ1-6; 7 positions agree with TRBD1. After removal of 4 bases from V and 6 bases from J, the junction contained 7 bases not matched to a gene. Germline values: CDR1 SGHRS, CDR2 YFSETQ. This CDR3 comprises 15 residues. CDR3 sequence (DNA): TGCGCCAGCAGCGTACAGGGGAGCCCTAATTCACCCCTCCACTTT. It codes for CASSVQGSPNSPLHF.

The chain links TRBV11-3 to TRBJ2-1, with D uncertain. This CDR3 region has 13 residues. V lost 3 bases, J lost 8 bases, and 11 bases lay in between. Germline CDR1 is SGHNT and CDR2 is YENEEA. CDR3 sequence (DNA): TGTGCCAGCAGCTTGAGAGTTGGGGATGAGCAGTTCTTC. The encoded protein is CASSLRVGDEQFF.